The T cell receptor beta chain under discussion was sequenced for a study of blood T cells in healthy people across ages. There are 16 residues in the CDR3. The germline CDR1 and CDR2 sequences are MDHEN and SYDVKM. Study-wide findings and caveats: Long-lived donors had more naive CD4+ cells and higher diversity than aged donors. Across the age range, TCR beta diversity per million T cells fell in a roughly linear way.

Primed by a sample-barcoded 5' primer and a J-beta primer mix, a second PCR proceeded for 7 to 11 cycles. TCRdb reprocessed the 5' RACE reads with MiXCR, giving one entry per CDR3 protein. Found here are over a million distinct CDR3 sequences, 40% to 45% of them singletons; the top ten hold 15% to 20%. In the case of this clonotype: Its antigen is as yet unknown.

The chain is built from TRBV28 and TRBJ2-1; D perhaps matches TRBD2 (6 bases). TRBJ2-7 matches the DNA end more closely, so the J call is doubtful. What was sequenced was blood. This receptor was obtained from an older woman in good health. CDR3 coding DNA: TGTGCCAGCAGTTTCTCGGCGGGGACCGTCTCTTACGAGCAGTACTTC. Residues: CASSFSAGTVSYEQYF.